The clone carrying this T cell receptor beta chain showed up just a few times. No antigen is known for it. The investigators amplified TCR beta CDR3 regions from RNA transcripts. A first-round RT-PCR of the TCR CDR3 used the HTBI primer set. MiXCR, applied by TCRdb to the multiplex PCR reads, yields one record per CDR3 protein. This table holds about 210,000 distinct CDR3 sequences, 15% to 20% found once. The CDR3 runs 16 residues. Trimming cost V 10 bases and J 3 bases, with 21 bases left between them. Germline V gene sequence: CDR1 SGHNT, CDR2 YENEEA. This specimen belongs to a study of T cells in Graves' hyperthyroidism and ophthalmopathy. Study-wide points: Among clonotypes expanded in thyroid above 0.001, most were also found in blood. Before onset, by a median of 6.5 months, the model predicted ophthalmopathy.

Uncontrolled infection, other autoimmune disease, pregnancy or lactation excluded patients. This receptor was identified in a man between 45 and 60 years old with Graves' hyperthyroidism. Source material: blood. The rearrangement joins TRBV11-3 to TRBJ2-2; D perhaps matches TRBD2 (5 bases). CDR3: CAIRLYGETDTGELFF. The CDR3 coding sequence is TGTGCCATACGGCTGTACGGGGAAACCGACACCGGGGAGCTGTTTTTT.